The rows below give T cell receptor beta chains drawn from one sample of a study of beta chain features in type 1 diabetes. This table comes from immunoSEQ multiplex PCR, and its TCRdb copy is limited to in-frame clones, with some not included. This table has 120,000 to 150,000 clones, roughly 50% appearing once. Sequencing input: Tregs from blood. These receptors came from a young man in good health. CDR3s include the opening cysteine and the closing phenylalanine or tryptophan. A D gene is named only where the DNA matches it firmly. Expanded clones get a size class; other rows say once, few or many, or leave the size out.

CDR3 protein: CAWKYYTGFAEAFF
CDR3 DNA: TGTGCCTGGAAGTACTATACAGGGTTCGCTGAAGCTTTCTTT
J gene: TRBJ1-1
D gene: .
V gene: TRBV30
clone size: .

CDR3 protein: CASSARGRGSSYNEQFF
CDR3 DNA: TGTGCCAGCAGCGCCCGGGGCAGGGGGAGCTCCTACAATGAGCAGTTCTTC
J gene: TRBJ2-1
D gene: TRBD1
V gene: TRBV9
clone size: .

CDR3 protein: CASRPPGTANYEQYF
CDR3 DNA: TGTGCCAGTAGACCTCCCGGGACAGCAAATTACGAGCAGTACTTC
J gene: TRBJ2-7
D gene: TRBD1
V gene: TRBV19
clone size: .

CDR3 protein: CASSILARNSYNEQFF
CDR3 DNA: TGTGCCAGTAGTATCCTAGCGCGGAACTCCTACAATGAGCAGTTCTTC
J gene: TRBJ2-1
D gene: .
V gene: TRBV19
clone size: .

CDR3 protein: CASSLGAGNTIYF
CDR3 DNA: TGTGCCAGCAGCTTGGGGGCAGGGAACACCATATATTTT
J gene: TRBJ1-3
D gene: .
V gene: TRBV7-9
clone size: .

CDR3 protein: CAIGGLAGGSEQFF
CDR3 DNA: TGTGCCATCGGGGGACTAGCGGGGGGGAGTGAGCAGTTCTTC
J gene: TRBJ2-1
D gene: TRBD2
V gene: TRBV10-3
clone size: .

CDR3 protein: CASSPLTSTDTQYF
CDR3 DNA: TGTGCCAGCTCACCACTGACAAGCACAGATACGCAGTATTTT
J gene: TRBJ2-3
D gene: .
V gene: TRBV18
clone size: few

CDR3 protein: CASSQRQSTDTQYF
CDR3 DNA: TGTGCCAGCAGCCAGAGACAGAGCACAGATACGCAGTATTTT
J gene: TRBJ2-3
D gene: .
V gene: TRBV14
clone size: few

CDR3 protein: CAWNRPQGQVNTEAFF
CDR3 DNA: TGTGCCTGGAACCGTCCCCAGGGACAGGTGAACACTGAAGCTTTCTTT
J gene: TRBJ1-1
D gene: TRBD1
V gene: TRBV30
clone size: once

CDR3 protein: CASSQGHRQETQYF
CDR3 DNA: TGCGCCAGCAGCCAAGGTCACAGACAAGAGACCCAGTACTTC
J gene: TRBJ2-5
D gene: .
V gene: TRBV4-1
clone size: .

CDR3 protein: CAISESGGSNYGYTF
CDR3 DNA: TGTGCCATCAGTGAGTCGGGGGGGTCGAACTATGGCTACACCTTC
J gene: TRBJ1-2
D gene: .
V gene: TRBV10-3
clone size: .

CDR3 protein: CASNRILSGHGYTF
CDR3 DNA: TGTGCCAGCAACCGTATTTTGAGTGGGCATGGCTACACCTTC
J gene: TRBJ1-2
D gene: .
V gene: TRBV11-1
clone size: .

CDR3 protein: CASSVGLTDTQYF
CDR3 DNA: TGTGCCAGCAGCGTTGGGCTCACAGATACGCAGTATTTT
J gene: TRBJ2-3
D gene: .
V gene: TRBV9
clone size: .

CDR3 protein: CASSPMTGADTEAFF
CDR3 DNA: TGTGCCAGCTCACCCATGACAGGGGCCGACACTGAAGCTTTCTTT
J gene: TRBJ1-1
D gene: TRBD1
V gene: TRBV18
clone size: .

CDR3 protein: CASSYGDRGYTEAFF
CDR3 DNA: TGTGCCAGCAGTTACGGAGACAGGGGGTACACTGAAGCTTTCTTT
J gene: TRBJ1-1
D gene: TRBD1
V gene: TRBV6-5
clone size: .

CDR3 protein: CASSLDGREGYGYTF
CDR3 DNA: TGCGCCAGCAGCTTGGACGGACGGGAGGGATATGGCTACACCTTC
J gene: TRBJ1-2
D gene: .
V gene: TRBV5-1
clone size: .

CDR3 protein: CASSLGVFTGELFF
CDR3 DNA: TGCGCCAGCAGCTTGGGCGTGTTTACCGGGGAGCTGTTTTTT
J gene: TRBJ2-2
D gene: .
V gene: TRBV5-1
clone size: .

CDR3 protein: CASSRPGLAGLNEQFF
CDR3 DNA: TGTGCCAGCAGCAGGCCGGGACTAGCGGGGTTAAATGAGCAGTTCTTC
J gene: TRBJ2-1
D gene: TRBD2
V gene: TRBV7-2
clone size: once

CDR3 protein: CASSLSGQAWQPQHF
CDR3 DNA: TGTGCCAGCAGCTTATCTGGACAGGCGTGGCAGCCCCAGCATTTT
J gene: TRBJ1-5
D gene: TRBD1
V gene: TRBV7-9
clone size: .

CDR3 protein: CSVEVQTDTQYF
CDR3 DNA: TGCAGCGTTGAAGTTCAAACAGATACGCAGTATTTT
J gene: TRBJ2-3
D gene: .
V gene: TRBV29-1
clone size: .

CDR3 protein: CASSYYGGWGANVLTF
CDR3 DNA: TGTGCCAGCAGCTACTACGGGGGGTGGGGGGCCAACGTCCTGACTTTC
J gene: TRBJ2-6
D gene: TRBD2
V gene: TRBV5-6
clone size: .

CDR3 protein: CATAKGAGTSVNNEQFF
CDR3 DNA: TGTGCCACCGCTAAGGGGGCCGGGACTAGCGTAAACAATGAGCAGTTCTTC
J gene: TRBJ2-1
D gene: TRBD2
V gene: TRBV9
clone size: .

CDR3 protein: CAMGTEFNTEAFF
CDR3 DNA: TGTGCCATGGGGACTGAATTCAACACTGAAGCTTTCTTT
J gene: TRBJ1-1
D gene: .
V gene: TRBV10-3
clone size: .

CDR3 protein: CASSLGFLGRYSSTGELFF
CDR3 DNA: TGTGCCAGCAGCTTAGGATTTCTGGGGCGTTACTCCTCCACCGGGGAGCTGTTTTTT
J gene: TRBJ2-2
D gene: .
V gene: TRBV7-9
clone size: few

CDR3 protein: CASSRTMGKFF
CDR3 DNA: TGTGCCAGCAGTCGGACTATGGGGAAGTTCTTC
J gene: TRBJ2-1
D gene: .
V gene: TRBV28
clone size: few

CDR3 protein: CASSPGVAHNEQFF
CDR3 DNA: TGTGCCAGCAGCCCGGGGGTAGCTCACAATGAGCAGTTCTTC
J gene: TRBJ2-1
D gene: .
V gene: TRBV7-9
clone size: .

CDR3 protein: CSVQGVRGNTIYF
CDR3 DNA: TGCAGCGTTCAGGGTGTTCGGGGAAACACCATATATTTT
J gene: TRBJ1-3
D gene: .
V gene: TRBV29-1
clone size: few

CDR3 protein: CASSSGLKYNEQFF
CDR3 DNA: TGTGCCAGCAGCTCGGGACTAAAATACAATGAGCAGTTCTTC
J gene: TRBJ2-1
D gene: TRBD2
V gene: TRBV7-2
clone size: few

CDR3 protein: CATRGVTGANVLTF
CDR3 DNA: TGTGCCACCAGGGGCGTTACCGGGGCCAACGTCCTGACTTTC
J gene: TRBJ2-6
D gene: .
V gene: TRBV7-9
clone size: few

CDR3 protein: CASSLVLMGSHEKLFF
CDR3 DNA: TGCGCCAGCAGCTTGGTGCTGATGGGGAGTCATGAAAAACTGTTTTTT
J gene: TRBJ1-4
D gene: .
V gene: TRBV5-1
clone size: .

CDR3 protein: CASSLGSDSEAFF
CDR3 DNA: TGTGCCAGCAGCTTAGGATCAGACAGTGAAGCTTTCTTT
J gene: TRBJ1-1
D gene: .
V gene: TRBV13
clone size: .

CDR3 protein: CASSGQGRTQETQYF
CDR3 DNA: TGTGCCAGCAGCGGACAAGGCAGAACTCAAGAGACCCAGTACTTC
J gene: TRBJ2-5
D gene: .
V gene: TRBV5-4
clone size: .

CDR3 protein: CASTPGGLNYGYTF
CDR3 DNA: TGTGCCAGCACTCCGGGGGGACTAAACTATGGCTACACCTTC
J gene: TRBJ1-2
D gene: .
V gene: TRBV7-2
clone size: few

CDR3 protein: CASSSGPGLLEQYF
CDR3 DNA: TGTGCCAGCAGTTCCGGTCCAGGGCTTCTCGAGCAGTACTTC
J gene: TRBJ2-7
D gene: .
V gene: TRBV7-2
clone size: few

CDR3 protein: CASSHSSYNEQFF
CDR3 DNA: TGCGCCAGCAGTCACAGCTCCTACAATGAGCAGTTCTTC
J gene: TRBJ2-1
D gene: .
V gene: TRBV5-1
clone size: .

CDR3 protein: CASSYAEGNTEAFF
CDR3 DNA: TGCGCCAGCAGCTACGCGGAGGGGAACACTGAAGCTTTCTTT
J gene: TRBJ1-1
D gene: .
V gene: TRBV5-1
clone size: .

CDR3 protein: CATRRQGVGEQYF
CDR3 DNA: TGTGCCACCAGAAGACAGGGGGTGGGCGAGCAGTACTTC
J gene: TRBJ2-7
D gene: TRBD1
V gene: TRBV15
clone size: .

CDR3 protein: CAWSVQGSEKLFF
CDR3 DNA: TGTGCCTGGAGTGTACAGGGTTCGGAAAAACTGTTTTTT
J gene: TRBJ1-4
D gene: .
V gene: TRBV30
clone size: few

CDR3 protein: CASSPGGGAYGYTF
CDR3 DNA: TGCGCCAGCAGCCCGGGCGGGGGCGCCTATGGCTACACCTTC
J gene: TRBJ1-2
D gene: .
V gene: TRBV5-1
clone size: few

CDR3 protein: CASSGDRDQPQHF
CDR3 DNA: TGTGCCAGTAGTGGGGACAGGGATCAGCCCCAGCATTTT
J gene: TRBJ1-5
D gene: TRBD1
V gene: TRBV19
clone size: .

CDR3 protein: CASRILYTQYF
CDR3 DNA: TGTGCCAGCAGAATTCTATATACGCAGTATTTT
J gene: TRBJ2-3
D gene: .
V gene: TRBV28
clone size: .

CDR3 protein: CSVGMWQGTSGANVLTF
CDR3 DNA: TGCAGCGTTGGGATGTGGCAGGGAACTTCTGGGGCCAACGTCCTGACTTTC
J gene: TRBJ2-6
D gene: .
V gene: TRBV29-1
clone size: .

CDR3 protein: CASSPPTSSYNEQFF
CDR3 DNA: TGTGCCAGCTCACCACCCACGAGCTCCTACAATGAGCAGTTCTTC
J gene: TRBJ2-1
D gene: .
V gene: TRBV18
clone size: few

CDR3 protein: CASSGYRGTGQFF
CDR3 DNA: TGTGCCAGCAGTGGATACAGGGGGACGGGACAGTTCTTC
J gene: TRBJ2-1
D gene: TRBD1
V gene: TRBV27
clone size: .

CDR3 protein: CATVNGQFMNTEAFF
CDR3 DNA: TGTGCCACCGTCAACGGACAGTTCATGAACACTGAAGCTTTCTTT
J gene: TRBJ1-1
D gene: .
V gene: TRBV10-3
clone size: few

CDR3 protein: CASSTRGTQYF
CDR3 DNA: TGTGCCAGCAGTACGCGGGGGACCCAGTACTTC
J gene: TRBJ2-5
D gene: .
V gene: TRBV28
clone size: .

CDR3 protein: CASSSPPGDTEAFF
CDR3 DNA: TGTGCCAGCAGCTCCCCCCCAGGGGACACTGAAGCTTTCTTT
J gene: TRBJ1-1
D gene: .
V gene: TRBV5-4
clone size: .

CDR3 protein: CAISVSANTEAFF
CDR3 DNA: TGTGCCATCAGTGTGTCGGCGAACACTGAAGCTTTCTTT
J gene: TRBJ1-1
D gene: .
V gene: TRBV10-3
clone size: .

CDR3 protein: CASSPSSGAGELFF
CDR3 DNA: TGTGCCAGCAGCCCTTCTTCAGGGGCCGGGGAGCTGTTTTTT
J gene: TRBJ2-2
D gene: .
V gene: TRBV7-2
clone size: .

CDR3 protein: CASSGGQPNQPQHF
CDR3 DNA: TGTGCCAGCAGTGGGGGACAGCCAAATCAGCCCCAGCATTTT
J gene: TRBJ1-5
D gene: TRBD1
V gene: TRBV25-1
clone size: .

CDR3 protein: CASSPRRGLSYEQYF
CDR3 DNA: TGTGCCAGCAGCCCCCGACGGGGACTGAGCTACGAGCAGTACTTC
J gene: TRBJ2-7
D gene: .
V gene: TRBV7-2
clone size: few

CDR3 protein: CASRPGQGVDEQYF
CDR3 DNA: TGTGCCAGCAGGCCGGGACAGGGTGTCGACGAGCAGTACTTC
J gene: TRBJ2-7
D gene: TRBD1
V gene: TRBV6-1
clone size: few

CDR3 protein: CASSLGVTDTYSYEQYF
CDR3 DNA: TGTGCCAGCAGCTTAGGGGTTACAGATACTTACTCGTACGAGCAGTACTTC
J gene: TRBJ2-7
D gene: .
V gene: TRBV7-9
clone size: .

CDR3 protein: CASSPSGTGVGGELFF
CDR3 DNA: TGTGCCAGCTCACCCTCCGGGACAGGGGTCGGCGGGGAGCTGTTTTTT
J gene: TRBJ2-2
D gene: TRBD1
V gene: TRBV18
clone size: .